Below are 28 T cell receptor beta chains sequenced from a single sample in a study of blood T cell repertoires in COVID-19. Profiled with immunoSEQ multiplex PCR; TCRdb holds only in-frame clones, not every one. The table includes about 100,000 clones, 70% to 90% detected once. What was sequenced was peripheral blood. All receptors come from a man in his fifties or sixties with active or convalescent COVID-19.

The rearrangement uses TRBV12-5 and TRBJ1-1; D is perhaps TRBD1 (6 bases). Trimming cost V 7 bases and J 0 bases, with 15 bases left between them. Germline CDR1 and CDR2: LGHNT and FRNRAP. The CDR3 length is 15 residues. The CDR3 DNA is TGTGCTAGTGCCTGGAGGGGGGGAATGAACACTGAAGCTTTCTTT. It encodes CASAWRGGMNTEAFF.

The chain combines TRBV24-1 with TRBJ1-1; 7 bases align to TRBD1. The CDR3 contains 12 residues. Germline loops: CDR1 KGHDR, CDR2 SFDVKD. The ends lost 4 bases at V and 11 bases at J; junction bases unmatched: 6. CDR3 in amino acids: CATSDSDRDAFF. The CDR3 coding sequence is TGTGCCACCAGTGACTCCGACAGGGACGCTTTCTTT.

The J gene is TRBJ1-2, the V gene TRBV10-3, with a weak D call TRBD1 (5 bases). CDR3 length: 13 residues. Between the trimmed V and J ends, which lost 4 bases and 2 bases, there was a span of 8 bases. CDR1 is ENHRY and CDR2 is SYGVKD in the germline V gene. The DNA for the CDR3 is TGTGCCATCAGTGGGGGCGGAAACTATGGCTACACCTTC. The encoded protein is CAISGGGNYGYTF.

V is TRBV10-3 and J is TRBJ2-7; TRBD1 is a possible D gene (6 bases). The V gene's germline CDR1 is ENHRY and CDR2 SYGVKD. V was clipped by 7 bases and J by 0 bases, with 13 bases between them. The CDR3 consists of 14 residues. CDR3 nucleotide sequence: TGTGCCATCACCCGAACAGGGAGCTCCTACGAGCAGTACTTC. As protein: CAITRTGSSYEQYF.

The chain combines TRBV12-3 or TRBV12-4 with TRBJ1-1; 7 bases fit TRBD1. This CDR3 is 13 amino acids long. J lost 5 bases, V lost 6 bases, and 6 bases had no gene match. CDR3 in DNA: TGTGCCAGCAGACTAACAGGGGATACTGAAGCTTTCTTT. Residues: CASRLTGDTEAFF.

Comments on this clone: At one of its ends the junction is not consistent with the germline gene, which may arise from a read error. The chain uses TRBV5-6 and TRBJ2-3; 9 bases line up with TRBD2. CDR3 length equals 13 residues. Germline loops: CDR1 SGHDT, CDR2 YYEEEE. Written as DNA, the CDR3 is TGTGCCAGCAGGGGGACTAGCAGAGATACGCAGTATTTT. Protein sequence: CASRGTSRDTQYF.

The chain joins TRBV5-1 to TRBJ1-1, with 7 positions matching TRBD1. J was trimmed by 7 bases and V by 3 bases; bases with no gene match: 6. From germline, CDR1 is SGHRS and CDR2 YFSETQ. This CDR3 is built from 13 residues. This CDR3 is CASSSGTAGEAFF. Here the CDR3 DNA reads TGCGCCAGCAGCTCCGGGACAGCGGGTGAAGCTTTCTTT.

The chain employs TRBV24-1 and TRBJ2-3; D is possibly TRBD2 (6 bases). This CDR3 spans 15 amino acids. CDR1 is KGHDR and CDR2 is SFDVKD in the germline V gene. V lost 5 bases and J 1 base, leaving 12 bases between the germline ends. The CDR3 loop reads CATSVNGGGTDTQYF. CDR3 bases: TGTGCCACCAGTGTAAACGGAGGGGGCACAGATACGCAGTATTTT.

The V gene is TRBV19, the J gene TRBJ2-1, with TRBD2 identical over 7 bases. Germline V lookup: CDR1 LNHDA, CDR2 SQIVND (reference sequence). This CDR3 contains 13 residues. J lost 5 bases, V lost 6 bases, and 4 bases had no gene match. The CDR3 nucleotides are TGTGCCAGTAGGAGGGACTATAACAATGAGCAGTTCTTC. Amino acids: CASRRDYNNEQFF.

This clone turned up a few times. The chain is built from TRBV7-2 and TRBJ2-1; TRBD1 is a possible D gene (6 bases). The CDR3 is 13 residues long. Germline loops: CDR1 SGHTA, CDR2 FQGNSA. Trimming pared 3 bases from V and 7 bases from J, leaving 10 bases between. CDR3 bases: TGTGCCAGCAGCTTTTGGGACAAGAATGAGCAGTTCTTC. It codes for CASSFWDKNEQFF. The full variable domain, in which reference TRBV7-2 and TRBJ2-1 provide the parts outside the CDR3, is GAGVSQSPSNKVTEKGKDVELRCDPISGHTALYWYRQSLGQGLEFLIYFQGNSAPDKSGLPSDRFSAERTGGSVSTLTIQRTQQEDSAVYLCASSFWDKNEQFFGPGTRLTVL.

The chain couples TRBV2 to TRBJ2-6; D is perhaps TRBD1 (6 bases). Germline V gene lookup returns CDR1 SNHLY and CDR2 FYNNEI. Trimming shortened V by 10 bases and J by 4 bases, and 14 bases separated the two germline ends. CDR3 length: 14 amino acids. The CDR3 nucleotides are TGTGCCACCTCCCCAGGGGTCGGGGCCAACGTCCTGACTTTC. Translation gives CATSPGVGANVLTF.

This chain uses TRBV24-1 with TRBJ1-2; 10 nucleotides agree with TRBD1. V dropped 4 bases and J dropped 4; count of bases not matched to a gene: 11. The CDR3 consists of 17 residues. Germline V lookup: CDR1 KGHDR, CDR2 SFDVKD. Here the CDR3 DNA reads TGTGCCACCAGTGACTCCCTCGGGACAGGGGAACCCTATGGCTACACCTTC. As protein: CATSDSLGTGEPYGYTF.

The chain joins TRBV5-1 to TRBJ2-2; 10 nucleotides match TRBD2. V gave up 1 base and J gave up 7 bases; unmatched junction bases: 10. Germline CDR1 is SGHRS and CDR2 is YFSETQ. This CDR3 comprises 17 residues. The CDR3 here is CASSLPRAGGPGGELFF. In DNA, the CDR3 is TGCGCCAGCAGCTTGCCCCGAGCGGGAGGGCCCGGCGGGGAGCTGTTTTTT.

The chain couples TRBV30 to TRBJ2-7, with 13 bases lining up with TRBD2. J was trimmed by 1 base and V by 3 bases; bases with no gene match: 9. This CDR3 is built from 17 residues. Germline-derived CDR1 and CDR2 are GTSNPN and SVGIG (reference sequence). CDR3 amino acids: CAWRGLAGLVGSYEQYF. The CDR3 DNA follows: TGTGCCTGGAGGGGACTAGCGGGATTAGTGGGGTCCTACGAGCAGTACTTC.

This chain uses TRBV24-1 with TRBJ2-2; D gene ambiguous. CDR1 is KGHDR, CDR2 SFDVKD, per germline. The CDR3 length is 15 residues. The V end was cut by 1 base, the J end by 7 bases, with 12 bases between. The CDR3: CATSDFGSSGGELFF. The CDR3 DNA follows: TGTGCCACCAGTGATTTCGGTTCGTCGGGCGGGGAGCTGTTTTTT.

About this clone itself: Other DNA sequences within the sample encode an identical CDR3. The chain combines TRBV7-3 with TRBJ2-1, with D maybe TRBD2 (6 bases). Germline V lookup: CDR1 SGHTA, CDR2 FQGTGA. V lost 5 bases and J 4 bases, leaving 15 bases between the germline ends. CDR3 length: 15 amino acids. The CDR3 DNA follows: TGTGCCAGCAGCCCGTTACTAGCCGTTTACAATGAGCAGTTCTTC. Encoded protein: CASSPLLAVYNEQFF.

V usage is TRBV5-1 and J usage is TRBJ1-3, with 8 positions matching TRBD1. The CDR3 totals 15 residues. Germline V lookup: CDR1 SGHRS, CDR2 YFSETQ. J gave up 4 bases and V 3 bases, and 6 bases lay outside the gene matches. CDR3 residues: CASSSQGAGGNTIYF. In nucleotides, the CDR3 is TGCGCCAGCAGCTCCCAGGGGGCTGGAGGAAACACCATATATTTT.

The chain has TRBV5-1 and TRBJ2-1; the D gene is possibly TRBD1 (5 bases). Germline-derived CDR1 and CDR2 are SGHRS and YFSETQ. The CDR3 has 15 amino acids. Trimming cost V 0 bases and J 8 bases, with 15 bases left between them. For the CDR3, the DNA is TGCGCCAGCAGCTTGGAGTCAGGGTCTTCCCATGAGCAGTTCTTC. It specifies CASSLESGSSHEQFF.

The chain is built from TRBV19 and TRBJ1-1, with D unresolved. Germline values: CDR1 LNHDA, CDR2 SQIVND (reference sequence). The length of the CDR3 is 13 residues. V lost 7 bases, J lost 1 base, and 10 bases lay in between. The CDR3 sequence is CASKRQWNTEAFF. The CDR3 region has the DNA TGTGCCAGTAAGAGGCAGTGGAACACTGAAGCTTTCTTT.

The V and J genes are TRBV13 and TRBJ2-5, with a possible D match to TRBD1 (5 bases). The CDR3 has 17 residues. Germline V gene sequence: CDR1 PRHDT, CDR2 FYEKMQ (reference sequence). V was cut by 5 bases and J by 1 base, with 20 bases left in between. CDR3 residues: CASSTQQTVGTQETQYF. The CDR3, as DNA: TGTGCCAGCAGCACCCAGCAGACAGTGGGCACCCAAGAGACCCAGTACTTC. The full variable domain, its missing parts supplied by reference TRBV13 and TRBJ2-5, is AAGVIQSPRHLIKEKRETATLKCYPIPRHDTVYWYQQGPGQDPQFLISFYEKMQSDKGSIPDRFSAQQFSDYHSELNMSSLELGDSALYFCASSTQQTVGTQETQYFGPGTRLLVL.

The gene calls are TRBV5-1 and TRBJ1-4; 7 positions match TRBD1. CDR1 is SGHRS and CDR2 is YFSETQ in the germline V gene. The J segment lost 8 bases and the V segment lost 0 bases, leaving 4 bases of the junction unmatched. The CDR3 totals 14 residues. The CDR3 loop reads CASSLGQGVEKLFF. CDR3 nucleotides: TGCGCCAGCAGCTTGGGACAGGGAGTGGAAAAACTGTTTTTT. Looking up the rest from reference TRBV5-1 and TRBJ1-4 gives the full variable domain: KAGVTQTPRYLIKTRGQQVTLSCSPISGHRSVSWYQQTPGQGLQFLFEYFSETQRNKGNFPGRFSGRQFSNSRSEMNVSTLELGDSALYLCASSLGQGVEKLFFGSGTQLSVL.

V usage is TRBV28 and J usage is TRBJ1-2, with unresolved D. The CDR3 has 14 residues. Germline V CDR1 and CDR2: MDHEN, SYDVKM. Trimming shortened V by 4 bases and J by 2 bases, and 11 bases separated the two germline ends. This CDR3 reads CASSSPGRNYGYTF. The CDR3 DNA reads as TGTGCCAGCAGTTCGCCTGGCAGAAACTATGGCTACACCTTC.

This chain links TRBV2 with TRBJ2-7, with D hard to call. The V end was cut by 2 bases, the J end by 1 base, with 3 bases between. Germline V gives CDR1 SNHLY, CDR2 FYNNEI. The CDR3 runs 12 residues. The CDR3 sequence: CASSESSYEQYF. In nucleotides, the CDR3 is TGTGCCAGCAGTGAATCATCCTACGAGCAGTACTTC.

This chain joins TRBV23-1 and TRBJ1-1; TRBD1 matches 7 bases. TRBV23-1 is noted as an ORF with a role that remains uncertain. CDR3 length equals 12 residues. J lost 7 bases, V lost 6 bases, and 5 bases had no gene match. The CDR3 loop is CASSRGAIEAFF. For the CDR3, the DNA is TGCGCCAGCAGCAGGGGGGCCATTGAAGCTTTCTTT.

Remarks on this clone: Distinct nucleotide sequences in the sample also encode this CDR3. The rearrangement joins TRBV28 to TRBJ1-2; tentative D call: TRBD1 (5 bases). The CDR3 is made up of 15 amino acids. The ends were cut back, 2 bases at V and 2 bases at J, with 12 bases in the middle. Germline CDR1 MDHEN, CDR2 SYDVKM. In DNA, the CDR3 is TGTGCCAGCAGTTTAGGGCAGGGCATAAACTATGGCTACACCTTC. Translated, it gives CASSLGQGINYGYTF.

This clone has more than one count but fewer than ten. In the same sample, other DNA sequences code for this CDR3. This chain uses TRBV5-4 with TRBJ1-6, with D possibly TRBD1 on 5 matching bases. CDR3 size: 14 residues. With 1 base removed from V and 7 bases from J, the gap between germline ends came to 9 bases. In germline, CDR1 is SGHNT, CDR2 YYREEE (reference sequence). The CDR3 nucleotides are TGTGCCAGCAGCTTGCGGCAGGGCAATTCACCCCTCCACTTT. It is translated as CASSLRQGNSPLHF.

This clone was detected once. The rearrangement joins TRBV5-1 to TRBJ2-2, with 9 bases matching TRBD1. This CDR3 has 15 residues. Germline V gives CDR1 SGHRS, CDR2 YFSETQ. J gave up 7 bases and V 4 bases, and 8 bases lay outside the gene matches. The CDR3 loop reads CASSQWTGAGGELFF. The CDR3 DNA is TGCGCCAGCAGCCAATGGACAGGGGCGGGCGGGGAGCTGTTTTTT.

The chain couples TRBV7-8 to TRBJ2-5; 7 bases match TRBD2. The CDR3 loop spans 16 amino acids. Germline V lookup: CDR1 SGHVS, CDR2 FQNEAQ. V shed 4 bases, J shed 2 bases, and the junction held 10 bases outside the gene matches. The CDR3, as DNA: TGTGCCAGCAGCTCCAAAAACCGGGACTATCAAGAGACCCAGTACTTC. Protein: CASSSKNRDYQETQYF.